Given below is one T cell receptor (beta chain) in context. This clone was counted a few times. Its target antigen remains unknown. A read error is possible here, since a much larger clone lies one base away. Distinct nucleotide sequences in the sample also encode this CDR3. The data were taken from a study of blood T cell repertoires in COVID-19 (TCRdb year 2020). In the study overall: Samples covering the acute and convalescent phases of COVID-19 were provided by collaborators in the United States, Italy and Spain. The prospective study material was composed of cDNA or gDNA derived from T cells, B-cell-depleted T cells, or PBMCs. Deeply sampled blood TCRbeta repertoires from subjects exposed to, actively infected with, or recovered from COVID-19 were included in the dataset. The repertoires were made available in a free public database intended to serve as a resource for research on the immune response to SARS-CoV-2. Samples came from the ongoing ImmuneRACE study (first 160 participants) plus 1,254 subjects from 6 global collaborators. Nearly every sample came with metadata listing a de-identified subject ID, COVID-19 status, age in years and sex. HLA class I and class II types, where available, came from metadata supplied by the sample provider rather than from assay-based typing. The research as a whole found: The amount of clinical and demographic metadata varied by source and participant and was provided uncurated.

V loses 0 bases at its end and J loses 0 bases; junction bases beyond the gene matches: 2. The CDR3 holds 16 amino acids from the cysteine to the phenylalanine. Just the 48-base CDR3 DNA is kept, in frame starting at base 1. The germline V gene yields SGHRS for CDR1 and YFSETQ for CDR2. In the prospective study, participants were roughly 18 to 89 years old, resided in around 25 geographic areas of the United States, and were enrolled through a virtual design. To assign participants to cohorts, the prospective study relied on clinical history that participants themselves reported in a screening survey and a study questionnaire. Recovered participants in ImmuneRACE Cohort 3 were defined by two consecutive negative NP/OP PCR tests, clearance by a healthcare professional, or resolution of symptoms. In the prospective study, whole blood, serum and a nasopharyngeal or oropharyngeal swab were collected from each participant by mobile phlebotomists. Prospective study participants could optionally give additional blood draws and questionnaires over an approximately two-month period. Before DNA extraction, prospective study blood samples were shipped either frozen or at room temperature.

TCRbeta CDR3 regions were amplified from genomic DNA using the immunoSEQ Assay, a bias-controlled multiplex PCR. The study's own analysis went as follows. Nucleated cell counts per sample were estimated from amplification of reference gene primers within the assay. To quantify the absolute abundance of each unique TCRbeta CDR3 rearrangement, sequence reads were collapsed and filtered. For each sample, productive Simpson clonality was calculated as the square root of Simpson's diversity index across productive rearrangements. TCRdb carries this immuneACCESS record with in-frame sequences only. Its versions omit some clonotypes, under half of them owing to an unresolved V gene in the studies checked, with the rest unexplained. The DNA was the basis for D and trimming; V, J and clone size are from that table. The sample yields under 450,000 clones; 80% to 90% were counted once. Under 1.5% of the sample is held by the ten biggest clonotypes.

The clonotype was recovered from a man younger than 45 who had recovered from COVID-19. The rearranged segments are TRBV5-1 and TRBJ2-2, with 7 junctional bases fitting TRBD1. Sequencing was carried out using PBMCs or T cells enriched from blood (not recorded which). This receptor has the CDR3 CASSLDRGANTGELFF. The sequence in DNA is TGCGCCAGCAGCTTGGACAGGGGTGCGAACACCGGGGAGCTGTTTTTT.